Listed here are 22 T cell receptor beta chains from one sample, sequenced in a study of T-cell memory formation after mild COVID-19. TCRdb redid the calling of the 5' RACE reads with MiXCR, one entry per CDR3 protein. Of about 110,000 distinct CDR3 sequences detected, around 17% appear once; the ten largest clones hold less than 6.5%. Sequencing was done on a sample of PBMCs or a T cell subset sorted from them (not recorded which). The receptors come from a man younger than 35 who had mild COVID-19 (a few samples of this study predate the infection). Cell type and time point are not known.

This clonotype was counted only a few times. V gene TRBV5-1 combines with J gene TRBJ2-7, with TRBD1 matching over 9 bases. Trimming cost V 0 bases and J 1 base; bases outside gene matches: 2. The germline V gene encodes CDR1 SGHRS and CDR2 YFSETQ. The CDR3 loop spans 15 amino acids. The chain's CDR3 is CASSLVQGASYEQYF. The DNA of the CDR3 is TGCGCCAGCAGCTTGGTACAGGGGGCGTCCTACGAGCAGTACTTC.

V and J are TRBV19 and TRBJ2-1; D gene ambiguous. Germline loops: CDR1 LNHDA, CDR2 SQIVND (reference sequence). The CDR3 is 12 amino acids. Trimming stripped 3 bases from V and 7 bases from J, with 7 bases between. The CDR3 reads CASSIPPNEQFF. Written as DNA, the CDR3 is TGTGCCAGTAGTATTCCCCCGAATGAGCAGTTCTTC.

The chain joins TRBV7-9 to TRBJ1-1; the D is unclear. The ends were cut back, 6 bases at V and 0 bases at J, with 8 bases in the middle. CDR1 and CDR2 (germline): SEHNR, FQNEAQ (reference sequence). The CDR3 has 13 amino acids. The CDR3 here is CASRQQMNTEAFF. The DNA for the CDR3 is TGTGCCAGCAGACAACAGATGAACACTGAAGCTTTCTTT.

This chain uses TRBV4-3 with TRBJ2-1; 7 bases are shared with TRBD1. The ends lost 4 bases at V and 3 bases at J; junction bases unmatched: 9. Germline assignment: CDR1 LGHNA and CDR2 YSLEER. There are 16 residues in the CDR3. CDR3 loop: CASSLSSGTVYNEQFF. DNA for the CDR3: TGCGCCAGCAGCCTTTCCTCCGGGACAGTCTACAATGAGCAGTTCTTC.

There are many counts of this clonotype. This sequence joins TRBV27 and TRBJ2-1; D unclear. The germline V gene has CDR1 MNHEY and CDR2 SMNVEV (reference sequence). V was cut by 1 base and J by 9 bases, with 16 bases left in between. This CDR3 has 15 amino acids. CDR3: CASSLLAPKWGEQFF. The CDR3 nucleotides read TGTGCCAGCAGTTTATTGGCGCCCAAATGGGGTGAGCAGTTCTTC.

The V call is TRBV6-2 or TRBV6-3, the J call TRBJ2-1; weak D call: TRBD2 (5 bases). This CDR3 region has 13 residues. Looked up from germline, CDR1 is MNHEY and CDR2 is SVGEGT. V dropped 6 bases and J dropped 7 bases, with 13 bases sitting between them. This chain's CDR3 is CASSPLLENEQFF. CDR3 nucleotides: TGTGCCAGCAGCCCCCTACTAGAGAATGAGCAGTTCTTC.

The V and J genes are TRBV10-3 and TRBJ2-5, with 10 bases lining up with TRBD1. J gave up 5 bases and V 6 bases, and 6 bases lay outside the gene matches. Germline V gene sequence: CDR1 ENHRY, CDR2 SYGVKD. The CDR3 sequence is 14 residues long. CDR3 in amino acids: CAISPGQGDETQYF. CDR3 nucleotide sequence: TGTGCCATCAGCCCCGGACAGGGGGACGAGACCCAGTACTTC.

This clonotype showed up many times. V gene TRBV4-1 combines with J gene TRBJ2-5; D could derive from TRBD1 or TRBD2 (5 bases each). This CDR3 has 14 amino acids. Between the trimmed V and J ends, which lost 4 bases and 2 bases, there was a span of 11 bases. CDR1 and CDR2 (germline): MGHRA, YSYEKL. CDR3 in amino acids: CASSPPGHQETQYF. The CDR3 DNA follows: TGCGCCAGCAGCCCCCCGGGGCATCAAGAGACCCAGTACTTC.

The CDR3 loop is CASRTSSYEQYF. The DNA of the CDR3 is TGTGCCAGCCGGACTAGCTCCTACGAGCAGTACTTC. The chain carries TRBV6-2 or TRBV6-3 and TRBJ2-7, with 7 bases aligning to TRBD2. The CDR3 spans 12 residues. V was clipped by 8 bases and J by 0 bases; unmatched bases: 1. The germline V gene encodes CDR1 MNHEY and CDR2 SVGEGT.

This chain connects TRBV27 to TRBJ1-1; no clear D. This CDR3 has 13 residues. Deletions cut 4 bases from V and 2 bases from J, with 8 bases between. The germline gives CDR1 MNHEY, CDR2 SMNVEV (reference sequence). In DNA, the CDR3 is TGTGCCAGCAGTTCAGTCTTTAACACTGAAGCTTTCTTT. This sequence encodes CASSSVFNTEAFF.

V and J are TRBV4-1 and TRBJ1-2; D may be TRBD1 (5 bases). The CDR3 runs 15 residues. CDR1 is MGHRA and CDR2 is YSYEKL in the germline V gene. Deletions cut 5 bases from V and 3 bases from J, with 16 bases between. Written as DNA, the CDR3 is TGCGCCAGCAGCACTCAGGAGGGGTCGCACTATGGCTACACCTTC. Amino acids: CASSTQEGSHYGYTF.

The gene calls are TRBV7-2 and TRBJ2-1; 10 nucleotides match TRBD2. The CDR3 extends over 16 amino acids. Trimming at V came to 0 bases and at J to 12 bases, leaving 11 bases not matched to a gene. The germline gives CDR1 SGHTA, CDR2 FQGNSA. CDR3 sequence: CASSLAGTSVAGRQFF. CDR3 DNA sequence: TGTGCCAGCAGCTTAGCCGGGACTAGCGTCGCAGGGCGGCAGTTCTTC.

The chain is built from TRBV11-2 and TRBJ1-1, with D hard to call. Germline assignment: CDR1 SGHAT and CDR2 FQNNGV. The length of the CDR3 is 13 residues. V was cut by 0 bases and J by 8 bases, with 10 bases left in between. The CDR3 sequence: CASSLDRVGEAFF. The DNA for the CDR3 is TGTGCCAGCAGCTTAGATCGGGTAGGAGAAGCTTTCTTT.

This clonotype was counted only a few times. The J gene is TRBJ1-5, the V gene TRBV12-3 or TRBV12-4; 7 positions match TRBD1. The CDR3 runs to 14 residues. Trimming at V came to 6 bases and at J to 9 bases, leaving 11 bases not matched to a gene. Here the CDR3 DNA reads TGTGCCAGCAGCCCCGGACAGGCTGCAGGGCCCCAGCATTTT. It yields the protein CASSPGQAAGPQHF.

The chain joins TRBV20-1 to TRBJ2-1; TRBD2 aligns across 9 bases. This CDR3 contains 15 residues. Unmatched junction bases numbered 12, after V lost 6 bases and J lost 6 bases. The germline gives CDR1 DFQATT, CDR2 SNEGSKA (reference sequence). This CDR3 reads CSAQTASGGSNEQFF. The CDR3 DNA reads as TGCAGTGCACAGACGGCGAGCGGGGGGTCCAATGAGCAGTTCTTC.

This clonotype occurred a few times. The rearrangement links TRBV7-2 to TRBJ2-2, with D hard to call. The germline gives CDR1 SGHTA, CDR2 FQGNSA. Trimming took off 3 bases at V and 5 bases at J, with 7 bases between the two ends. The CDR3 runs 13 residues. The CDR3 DNA follows: TGTGCCAGCAGCTTTCTCAGGACCGGGGAGCTGTTTTTT. Translated: CASSFLRTGELFF.

This rearrangement joins TRBV30 to TRBJ2-1; D perhaps matches TRBD2 (6 bases). The ends were cut back, 8 bases at V and 0 bases at J, with 11 bases in the middle. The CDR3 runs 13 residues. CDR1 and CDR2 from the germline V gene are GTSNPN and SVGIG (reference sequence). The CDR3 loop reads CASRDFSYNEQFF. For the CDR3, the DNA is TGTGCCAGCCGGGACTTCTCCTACAATGAGCAGTTCTTC.

This clonotype is categorized as medium-sized. The rearrangement links TRBV7-2 to TRBJ2-3; D is ambiguous. CDR1 is SGHTA and CDR2 is FQGNSA in the germline V gene. The CDR3 covers 13 residues. The germline V and J ends were trimmed by 3 bases and 2 bases, with 6 bases remaining between them. CDR3 residues: CASSLGFTDTQYF. CDR3 nucleotide sequence: TGTGCCAGCAGCTTGGGCTTCACAGATACGCAGTATTTT.

This clonotype was seen more than once but under ten times. This chain connects TRBV4-1 to TRBJ2-1; 9 bases align to TRBD1. The CDR3 has 15 residues. Germline CDR1 and CDR2: MGHRA and YSYEKL. Losses at the gene ends were 4 bases for V and 9 bases for J; bases not matched to a gene: 10. CDR3 protein: CASSRGGQGPGEQFF. The CDR3 DNA reads TGCGCCAGCAGCCGAGGGGGACAGGGACCGGGTGAGCAGTTCTTC.

The chain joins TRBV10-3 to TRBJ1-6; perhaps TRBD1 as D (5 bases). The V gene lost 6 bases and the J gene lost 10 bases, with 13 bases spanning the gap. The germline gives CDR1 ENHRY, CDR2 SYGVKD. The CDR3 totals 13 residues. DNA of the CDR3: TGTGCCATCAGGGACACGGGAAACTCACCCCTCCACTTT. Protein: CAIRDTGNSPLHF.

This clonotype occurred a few times. The chain combines TRBV6-5 with TRBJ2-3, with D possibly called TRBD1 or TRBD2 (6 bases each). Trimming removed 4 bases at V and 9 bases at J, with 20 bases between. The CDR3 length is 15 residues. Germline CDR1 and CDR2: MNHEY and SVGAGI. The CDR3 nucleotides are TGTGCCAGCAGTTCCACGGGGGCGGGGAGGCTAACGCAGTATTTT. Residues: CASSSTGAGRLTQYF.

Only a few counts were recorded for this clonotype. The chain employs TRBV27 and TRBJ1-6, with D uncertain. CDR3 length: 15 residues. V dropped 2 bases and J dropped 8 bases, with 13 bases sitting between them. Germline values: CDR1 MNHEY, CDR2 SMNVEV (reference sequence). The CDR3 sequence is CASSLRGGMDSPLHF. CDR3 DNA sequence: TGTGCCAGCAGTTTACGTGGTGGCATGGATTCACCCCTCCACTTT.